The present TCR beta chain was sequenced within a study of Ad26.COV2.S vaccination and SARS-CoV-2 variants. About the research overall: Dosing was one shot or two shots 56 days apart.

Generated by immunoSEQ multiplex PCR, the TCRdb table keeps only in-frame clones and is missing some. The table lists fewer than 900,000 clones, roughly 90% of them singletons, with about 1.5% in the top ten. Sample treatment: around 19 received Ad26.COV2.S at low or high dose, single or two shots; roughly five received placebo; per-sample allocation not given. Sampling was done on day 63 after the first vaccine or placebo injection. As regards this clone: Its target is unknown.

Germline assignment: CDR1 SNHLY and CDR2 FYNNEI. CDR3 length: 17 residues. Trimming at V came to 2 bases and at J to 7 bases, leaving 12 bases not matched to a gene. Study-wide results and limits: Spike-specific TCR breadth in vaccine recipients exceeded that seen in placebo recipients. Analyses of TCR breadth and depth may have underestimated total T cell responses.

This receptor was taken from a person aged 18 to 59 who received the Ad26.COV2.S COVID-19 vaccine or a placebo. The material sequenced was peripheral blood, taken in a trial of Ad26.COV2.S vaccine versus placebo. The genes are TRBV2 and TRBJ2-7; TRBD1 matches at 12 bases. The CDR3 nucleotides are TGTGCCAGCAGTGAACAGAGGGGGACAGGGGGCATCCCGGAGCAGTACTTC. Its protein product is CASSEQRGTGGIPEQYF.